This TCR beta chain was captured by sequencing in a study of blood T cell repertoires in COVID-19. As originally analysed: By means of reference gene primer amplification, nucleated cell counts were estimated. Generated by immunoSEQ multiplex PCR, the TCRdb table keeps only in-frame clones and is missing some. The DNA gave D and trimming, while V, J and clone size come from that table. The top ten hold around 3.5% of the sample, which has 300,000 to 350,000 clones, 91% seen once. The germline V gene encodes CDR1 SNHLY and CDR2 FYNNEI. CDR3 length: 15 amino acids. V was clipped by 4 bases and J by 2 bases; unmatched bases: 4.

Source material: peripheral blood. J is TRBJ1-4 and V is TRBV2, with TRBD1 matching 7 bases. The TCR comes from a woman aged 18-29 years who had recovered from COVID-19. The CDR3 here is CASSALQGTNEKLFF. Here the CDR3 DNA reads TGTGCCAGCAGTGCACTACAGGGGACTAATGAAAAACTGTTTTTT.